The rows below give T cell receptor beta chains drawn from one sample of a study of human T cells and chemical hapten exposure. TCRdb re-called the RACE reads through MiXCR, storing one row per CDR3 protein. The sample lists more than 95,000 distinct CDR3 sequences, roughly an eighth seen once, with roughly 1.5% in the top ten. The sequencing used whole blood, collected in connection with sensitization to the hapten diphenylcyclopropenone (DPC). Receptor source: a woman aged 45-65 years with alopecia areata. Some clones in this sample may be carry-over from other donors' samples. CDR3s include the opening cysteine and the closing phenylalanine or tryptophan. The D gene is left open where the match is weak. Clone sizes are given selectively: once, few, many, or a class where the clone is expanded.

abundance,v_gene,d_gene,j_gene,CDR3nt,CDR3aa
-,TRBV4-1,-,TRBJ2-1,TGCGCCAGCAGCCTACAATCCGGGAATGAGCAGTTCTTC,CASSLQSGNEQFF
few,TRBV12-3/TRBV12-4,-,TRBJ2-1,TGTGCCAGCAGTCTGAGGGGCGGTGGGGACAATGAGCAGTTCTTC,CASSLRGGGDNEQFF
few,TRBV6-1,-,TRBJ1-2,TGTGCCAGCAGTGAAACTGTCTATAACTATGGCTACACCTTC,CASSETVYNYGYTF
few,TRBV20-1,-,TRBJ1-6,TGCAGTGCTAGCCCTGGACCGAAATCACCCCTCCACTTT,CSASPGPKSPLHF
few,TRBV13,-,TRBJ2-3,TGTGCCAGCAGCACGACAGTCACAGATACGCAGTATTTT,CASSTTVTDTQYF
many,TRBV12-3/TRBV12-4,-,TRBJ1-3,TGTGCCAGCAGTCCTACAGGGCCCGCTCGTGGAAACACCATATATTTT,CASSPTGPARGNTIYF
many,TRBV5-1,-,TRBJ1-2,TGCGCCAGCAGCTCCCAGTGGGCAGGCGCCACGGGCTACACCTTC,CASSSQWAGATGYTF
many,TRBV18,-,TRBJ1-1,TGTGCCAGCTCACCAGACATTGTGGGCACTGAAGCTTTCTTT,CASSPDIVGTEAFF
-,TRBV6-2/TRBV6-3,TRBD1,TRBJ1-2,TGTGCCAGCAGTACCTCCCCCAAGACAGGGGGGCATGGCTACACCTTC,CASSTSPKTGGHGYTF
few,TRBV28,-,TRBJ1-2,TGTGTCAGCAGTTTATCGGCCAGGAACTATGGCTACACCTTC,CVSSLSARNYGYTF
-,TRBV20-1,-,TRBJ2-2,TGCAGTGCTAGAGACTCGGGGCCGTCCGGGGAGCTGTTTTTT,CSARDSGPSGELFF
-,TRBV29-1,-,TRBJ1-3,TGCAGCGTTTGGTCCCGCTCTGGAAACACCATATATTTT,CSVWSRSGNTIYF
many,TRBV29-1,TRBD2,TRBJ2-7,TGCAGCGCCGTGGGGGGGTACGAGCAGTACTTC,CSAVGGYEQYF
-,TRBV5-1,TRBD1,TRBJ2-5,TGCGCCAGCAGCATCGGACAGGGGGCGCCCCAAGAGACCCAGTACTTC,CASSIGQGAPQETQYF
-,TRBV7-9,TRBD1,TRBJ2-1,TGTGCCAGCAGCTTTACAGGGGTCGAGCAGTTCTTC,CASSFTGVEQFF
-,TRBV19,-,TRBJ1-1,TGTGCCAGTAGTATCGCCAGGGACACTGAAGCTTTCTTT,CASSIARDTEAFF
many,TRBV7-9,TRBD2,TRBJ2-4,TGTGCCAGCAGCTTACGGCCTAGCGGGAGGGATGGTAACAAAAACATTCAGTACTTC,CASSLRPSGRDGNKNIQYF
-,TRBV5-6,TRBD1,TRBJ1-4,TGTGCCAGCAGCCTTCGGACAGGGCAGAATGAAAAACTGTTTTTT,CASSLRTGQNEKLFF
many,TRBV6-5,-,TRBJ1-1,TGTGCCAGCAGTCGGTTAGGAGACGGCACTGAAGCTTTCTTT,CASSRLGDGTEAFF
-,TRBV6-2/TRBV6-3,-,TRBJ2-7,TGTGCCAGCAGTTACGACATCTCCTACGAGCAGTACTTC,CASSYDISYEQYF
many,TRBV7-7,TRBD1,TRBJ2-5,TGTGCCAGCAGCTTAGGGACAGGTGGCGAGACCCAGTACTTC,CASSLGTGGETQYF
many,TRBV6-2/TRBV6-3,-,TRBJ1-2,TGTGCCAGCAGCCCGGACAGCCCCTATGGCTACACCTTC,CASSPDSPYGYTF
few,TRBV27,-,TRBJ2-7,TGTGCCAGCAGTTCCCCCCGCGGTCTAATAGACGAGCAGTACTTC,CASSSPRGLIDEQYF
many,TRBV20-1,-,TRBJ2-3,TGCAGTGCTAGGGACTACACGAGCACAGATACGCAGTATTTT,CSARDYTSTDTQYF
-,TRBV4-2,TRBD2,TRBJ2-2,TGTGCCAGCAGCCACCCCCCTGAGCGGGACGCCACCGGGGAGCTGTTTTTT,CASSHPPERDATGELFF
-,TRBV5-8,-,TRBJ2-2,TGTGCCAGCAGACTGGACAGATCGAACACCGGGGAGCTGTTTTTT,CASRLDRSNTGELFF
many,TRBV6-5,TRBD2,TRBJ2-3,TGTGCCAGCAGTCCCGTAGCGGGCCCGGGCGCAGATACGCAGTATTTT,CASSPVAGPGADTQYF
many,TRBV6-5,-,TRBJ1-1,TGTGCCAGCAGTTACGGAGGGGCCGGCACTGAAGCTTTCTTT,CASSYGGAGTEAFF
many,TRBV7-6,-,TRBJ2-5,TGTGCCAGCAGCTTAGGAGCGTGGGGGACCCACCAAGAGACCCAGTACTTC,CASSLGAWGTHQETQYF
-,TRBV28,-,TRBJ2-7,TGTGCCAGCTTAACTACAGGTCTCGAGCAGTACTTC,CASLTTGLEQYF
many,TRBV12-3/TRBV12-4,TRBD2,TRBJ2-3,TGTGCCAGCTCACGTGCGGGACTAGCGGCAGATACGCAGTATTTT,CASSRAGLAADTQYF
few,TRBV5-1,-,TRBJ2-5,TGCGCCAGCAGCTTAACCGGGATGCAAGAGACCCAGTACTTC,CASSLTGMQETQYF
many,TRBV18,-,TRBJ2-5,TGTGCCAGCAGCCCGCGGGAGACCCAGTACTTC,CASSPRETQYF
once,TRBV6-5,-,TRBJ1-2,TGTGCCAGCAGTTACTCCCGACTTAGCTCTGGCTACACCTTC,CASSYSRLSSGYTF
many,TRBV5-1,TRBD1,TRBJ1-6,TGCGCCAGCAGCCTCGGACAGGCCCCTTCACCCCTCCACTTT,CASSLGQAPSPLHF